This T cell receptor beta chain was identified in a study of CDR3 diversity in severe acne. Each CDR3 protein is one row after TCRdb ran MiXCR on the PCR reads. The data show about 86,000 distinct CDR3 sequences, under 65% seen once. V lost 1 base, J lost 7 bases, and 7 bases stayed unmatched. In germline, CDR1 is ENHRY, CDR2 SYGVKD. The CDR3 consists of 14 residues. This clonotype was detected many times. Sequenced sample: blood. The TCR sequence derives from a male donor in good health, without acne. This sequence joins TRBV10-3 and TRBJ2-7, with 7 bases aligning to TRBD2. CDR3 amino acids: CAISEFAGAPEQYF. The DNA for the CDR3 is TGTGCCATCAGTGAGTTTGCGGGAGCCCCTGAGCAGTACTTC.